This is a list of T cell receptor beta chains from one sample in a study of T cell changes during pregnancy in multiple sclerosis. The table came from immunoSEQ multiplex PCR; TCRdb's copy has only in-frame clones and leaves some out. The profile shows some 60,000 clones, about 88% of them singletons. The source was CD4+ T cells from peripheral blood mononuclear cells, collected in the third trimester of pregnancy. The receptors here all came from a female donor with multiple sclerosis, enrolled in a pregnancy study. Each CDR3 is given with its conserved first and last residue. The D gene is left open where the match is weak. Clone size is not always given. Where it is, it says once, few, many or a class for expanded clones.

d_call	v_call	clone_size	j_call	cdr3_aa	cdr3_nt
NA	TRBV10-3	NA	TRBJ2-7	CAISESEGKGEQYF	TGTGCCATCAGTGAGTCGGAGGGTAAGGGGGAGCAGTACTTC
NA	TRBV7-2	NA	TRBJ2-5	CASSLVLGAGTQYF	TGTGCCAGCAGCTTAGTCTTGGGCGCTGGGACCCAGTACTTC
TRBD1	TRBV7-2	NA	TRBJ1-4	CASSFAPGGEGEKLFF	TGTGCCAGCAGCTTTGCTCCAGGGGGCGAAGGTGAAAAACTGTTTTTT
TRBD1	TRBV27	few	TRBJ1-2	CATRGRNYGYTF	TGTGCCACCAGGGGGCGCAACTATGGCTACACCTTC
NA	TRBV5-1	NA	TRBJ2-1	CASSLRSGGGNNEQFF	TGCGCCAGCAGCTTGCGATCCGGCGGAGGCAACAATGAGCAGTTCTTC
NA	TRBV27	NA	TRBJ2-1	CASSLSKGPGVDNEQFF	TGTGCCAGCAGTTTATCGAAGGGCCCAGGGGTGGACAATGAGCAGTTCTTC
NA	TRBV11-2	few	TRBJ1-2	CASSLGTNYGYTF	TGTGCCAGCAGCTTGGGGACAAACTATGGCTACACCTTC
NA	TRBV12-5	NA	TRBJ2-6	CASGLVQSGANVLTF	TGTGCTAGTGGTTTGGTACAGTCTGGGGCCAACGTCCTGACTTTC
NA	TRBV5-6	NA	TRBJ2-7	CASSLFLSEYEQYF	TGTGCCAGCAGCTTGTTTTTGTCAGAATACGAGCAGTACTTC
TRBD1	TRBV4-2	NA	TRBJ1-3	CASGRDRGKDGNTIYF	TGTGCCAGCGGAAGGGACAGGGGGAAGGATGGAAACACCATATATTTT
TRBD2	TRBV30	once	TRBJ2-2	CAWSVLIVSGRTGELFF	TGTGCCTGGAGTGTTTTGATTGTTAGCGGGAGGACCGGGGAGCTGTTTTTT
TRBD2	TRBV30	NA	TRBJ2-1	CAWTVAGGDNEQFF	TGTGCCTGGACCGTAGCGGGAGGGGACAATGAGCAGTTCTTC
NA	TRBV19	NA	TRBJ2-3	CASSIGQGADTQYF	TGTGCCAGTAGTATAGGGCAGGGTGCAGATACGCAGTATTTT
TRBD1	TRBV2	NA	TRBJ1-5	CASSRQGARQPQHF	TGTGCCAGCAGTAGACAGGGGGCTCGTCAGCCCCAGCATTTT
TRBD1	TRBV11-2	NA	TRBJ2-1	CASSLVNRGEEQFF	TGTGCCAGCAGCTTAGTTAACAGGGGAGAGGAGCAGTTCTTC
NA	TRBV19	few	TRBJ2-7	CASSLLPGYEQYF	TGTGCCAGTAGCCTTCTTCCGGGGTACGAGCAGTACTTC
NA	TRBV21-1	NA	TRBJ1-2	CASSKRSGLETLYGYTF	TGTGCCAGCAGCAAACGGTCAGGGCTCGAAACGCTCTATGGCTACACCTTC
NA	TRBV27	NA	TRBJ1-5	CASSLSFIFGRAEQPQHF	TGTGCCAGCAGTTTATCCTTTATCTTCGGCAGGGCGGAGCAGCCCCAGCATTTT
NA	TRBV2	NA	TRBJ1-1	CASSIQVRDFMDTEAFF	TGTGCCAGCTCCATACAGGTCAGGGACTTCATGGACACTGAAGCTTTCTTT
TRBD1	TRBV30	NA	TRBJ1-5	CAWRGQPNQPQHF	TGTGCCTGGAGGGGACAGCCAAATCAGCCCCAGCATTTT
NA	TRBV7-3	once	TRBJ1-4	CASSLTGNEKLFF	TGTGCCAGCAGCCTTACAGGGAATGAAAAACTGTTTTTT
TRBD2	TRBV10-1	NA	TRBJ2-5	CASSESLGSGIAAETQYF	TGCGCCAGCAGTGAGTCGTTGGGTAGCGGGATAGCAGCGGAGACCCAGTACTTC
NA	TRBV27	NA	TRBJ1-5	CASSWNSEGNQPQHF	TGTGCCAGCAGCTGGAACTCGGAGGGCAATCAGCCCCAGCATTTT
TRBD2	TRBV5-4	once	TRBJ2-7	CASSSPKTSDLIQYYEQYF	TGTGCCAGCAGCTCCCCAAAGACTAGCGACCTTATACAATACTACGAGCAGTACTTC
NA	TRBV2	NA	TRBJ2-3	CASSEQRADTQYF	TGTGCCAGCAGTGAACAGCGAGCAGATACGCAGTATTTT
NA	TRBV9	once	TRBJ2-2	CASSVRTGELFF	TGTGCCAGCAGCGTCAGGACCGGGGAGCTGTTTTTT
NA	TRBV19	NA	TRBJ1-1	CASSQWANTEAFF	TGTGCCAGCTCACAGTGGGCAAACACTGAAGCTTTCTTT
NA	TRBV6-5	NA	TRBJ2-7	CASSYSDRIYEQYF	TGTGCCAGCAGTTACTCAGACAGAATCTACGAGCAGTACTTC